What follows are 18 T cell receptor beta chains derived from one specimen sequenced in a study of CD8 T cell repertoires and HIV-1 epitope variants. Their recognized antigens are unknown. Assay: immunoSEQ multiplex PCR; the TCRdb copy retains only in-frame clones and omits some. Of 4,000 to 6,000 clones in the sample, 66% were seen once. The sample was cultured CD8+ T cells derived from PBMCs. The receptors shown here come from a male donor with HIV.

This chain connects TRBV11-2 to TRBJ2-7, with D perhaps matching TRBD2 (5 bases). V was trimmed by 4 bases and J by 7 bases, leaving 14 bases between them. CDR1 is SGHAT, CDR2 FQNNGV, per germline. The CDR3 is made up of 13 amino acids. In DNA form, the CDR3 reads TGTGCCAGCAGCTACCTTTCGAGCGGAGAGCAGTACTTC. Its translation is CASSYLSSGEQYF.

The rearrangement links TRBV7-2 to TRBJ2-5, with 11 nucleotides matching TRBD2. Looked up from germline, CDR1 is SGHTA and CDR2 is FQGNSA. The V segment lost 5 bases and the J segment 5 bases; nucleotides outside the gene matches: 10. The CDR3 is 16 amino acids. CDR3 DNA: TGTGCCAGCAGCGTACTAGCGGGGGAGACGGAGGAGACCCAGTACTTC. As protein: CASSVLAGETEETQYF.

The genes are TRBV6-4 and TRBJ1-1; 10 positions match TRBD1. The ends lost 5 bases at V and 4 bases at J; junction bases unmatched: 13. The CDR3 has 17 amino acids. Germline values: CDR1 MRHNA, CDR2 SNTAGT. The DNA of the CDR3 is TGTGCCAGCAGTTCCCCCGGGACAGGGGTGATTTCCACTGAAGCTTTCTTT. As protein: CASSSPGTGVISTEAFF.

This clone was seen only a few times. The chain employs TRBV19 and TRBJ1-5; 7 nucleotides line up with TRBD1. The germline gives CDR1 LNHDA, CDR2 SQIVND (reference sequence). The J segment lost 2 bases and the V segment lost 3 bases, leaving 1 base of the junction unmatched. This CDR3 has 14 residues. CDR3 in amino acids: CASSIGQGNQPQHF. CDR3 nucleotide sequence: TGTGCCAGTAGTATTGGACAGGGCAATCAGCCCCAGCATTTT. The full variable domain, in which reference TRBV19 and TRBJ1-5 provide the parts outside the CDR3, is DGGITQSPKYLFRKEGQNVTLSCEQNLNHDAMYWYRQDPGQGLRLIYYSQIVNDFQKGDIAEGYSVSREKKESFPLTVTSAQKNPTAFYLCASSIGQGNQPQHFGDGTRLSIL.

The DNA of the CDR3 is TGTGCCAGCAGCTTATGGGGGGACTCCGGGGAGCTGTTTTTT. It specifies CASSLWGDSGELFF. The chain uses TRBV5-5 and TRBJ2-2, with D tentatively TRBD2 (6 bases). Between the trimmed V and J ends, which lost 2 bases and 6 bases, there was a span of 11 bases. The germline gives CDR1 SGHKS, CDR2 YYEKEE (reference sequence). The CDR3 sequence is 14 residues long.

V gene TRBV27 combines with J gene TRBJ2-7; D gene uncertain. The CDR3 has 13 amino acids. Trimming cost V 4 bases and J 0 bases, with 7 bases left between them. CDR1 MNHEY and CDR2 SMNVEV come from the germline V gene (reference sequence). The CDR3 region is CASSYMSSYEQYF. The CDR3 coding sequence is TGTGCCAGCAGTTACATGAGCTCCTACGAGCAGTACTTC.

In this sample, this clone turned up a few times. V gene TRBV2 combines with J gene TRBJ1-5, with D perhaps matching TRBD1 (6 bases). Germline V gene data show CDR1 as SNHLY and CDR2 as FYNNEI. This CDR3 has 15 amino acids. The germline V and J ends were trimmed by 4 bases and 4 bases, with 14 bases remaining between them. The chain's CDR3 is CASSAATGQNQPQHF. The CDR3 DNA reads as TGTGCCAGCAGTGCCGCGACAGGACAAAATCAGCCCCAGCATTTT.

The CDR3: CAWSIAGLSNQPQHF. The CDR3 DNA follows: TGTGCCTGGAGTATTGCTGGACTTAGCAATCAGCCCCAGCATTTT. The chain combines TRBV30 with TRBJ1-5; D is unclear. With 2 bases removed from V and 0 bases from J, the gap between germline ends came to 11 bases. The CDR3 loop spans 15 amino acids. Germline V gene sequence: CDR1 GTSNPN, CDR2 SVGIG (reference sequence).

The rearrangement joins TRBV4-1 to TRBJ2-1; TRBD2 aligns across 9 bases. The CDR3 is 17 amino acids. Germline V gene data show CDR1 as MGHRA and CDR2 as YSYEKL. J gave up 4 bases and V 1 base, and 8 bases lay outside the gene matches. CDR3 DNA sequence: TGCGCCAGCAGCCAAGGAGGGCTGACTAGCGGTTACAATGAGCAGTTCTTC. Translated: CASSQGGLTSGYNEQFF.

The chain uses TRBV7-9 and TRBJ2-7; 9 bases map to TRBD1. Germline trimming cut 1 base from V and 3 bases from J; bases unmatched to any gene: 4. CDR3 size: 15 residues. From germline, CDR1 is SEHNR and CDR2 FQNEAQ (reference sequence). CDR3 sequence reads: CASSLVPDRGYEQYF. In DNA form, the CDR3 reads TGTGCCAGCAGCTTAGTCCCGGACAGGGGCTACGAGCAGTACTTC.

This clone was counted between two and nine times. The chain employs TRBV5-1 and TRBJ2-7; 9 nucleotides line up with TRBD2. J was trimmed by 0 bases and V by 3 bases; bases with no gene match: 4. CDR3 length: 15 amino acids. In germline, CDR1 is SGHRS, CDR2 YFSETQ. The CDR3 sequence: CASSYETSGSYEQYF. The CDR3 region has the DNA TGCGCCAGCAGCTACGAGACTAGCGGCTCCTACGAGCAGTACTTC. The entire variable domain, with the rest obtained from reference TRBV5-1 and TRBJ2-7, is as follows: KAGVTQTPRYLIKTRGQQVTLSCSPISGHRSVSWYQQTPGQGLQFLFEYFSETQRNKGNFPGRFSGRQFSNSRSEMNVSTLELGDSALYLCASSYETSGSYEQYFGPGTRLTVT.

The rearrangement joins TRBV30 to TRBJ1-1; D call uncertain. V dropped 0 bases and J dropped 0 bases, with 17 bases sitting between them. The germline CDR1 and CDR2 sequences are GTSNPN and SVGIG (reference sequence). The CDR3 has 17 amino acids. The CDR3: CAWSVQDFHSLNTEAFF. In nucleotides, the CDR3 is TGTGCCTGGAGTGTACAAGACTTCCACTCATTGAACACTGAAGCTTTCTTT.

The chain links TRBV9 to TRBJ2-7; weak D call: TRBD1 (5 bases). The CDR3 contains 14 residues. Deletions cut 2 bases from V and 6 bases from J, with 15 bases between. Looked up from germline, CDR1 is SGDLS and CDR2 is YYNGEE. In nucleotides, the CDR3 is TGTGCCAGCAGCGTGACACAGGAAAACTCCGAGCAGTACTTC. This encodes CASSVTQENSEQYF.

This chain links TRBV25-1 with TRBJ2-1; tentative D call: TRBD2 (6 bases). The V end was cut by 5 bases, the J end by 9 bases, with 11 bases between. Germline V gene lookup returns CDR1 MGHDK and CDR2 SYGVNS. The CDR3 consists of 12 residues. The CDR3 sequence: CASSPTSSEQFF. The CDR3 nucleotides are TGTGCCAGCAGTCCTACTAGCAGTGAGCAGTTCTTC.

The chain combines TRBV10-3 with TRBJ1-1; 10 nucleotides agree with TRBD1. The germline gives CDR1 ENHRY, CDR2 SYGVKD. V was clipped by 11 bases and J by 3 bases; unmatched bases: 6. This CDR3 has 13 amino acids. CDR3 nucleotide sequence: TGTGCCGCCCGACAGGGGGCTTACACTGAAGCTTTCTTT. The encoded protein is CAARQGAYTEAFF.

J is TRBJ1-5 and V is TRBV28, with D uncertain. V gave up 3 bases and J gave up 5 bases, with 5 bases separating them. CDR1 is MDHEN and CDR2 is SYDVKM in the germline V gene. This CDR3 has 12 amino acids. CDR3 region: CASSLAYQPQHF. CDR3 nucleotides: TGTGCCAGCAGTTTGGCGTATCAGCCCCAGCATTTT.

The chain couples TRBV2 to TRBJ2-3; D is undetermined. V lost 7 bases to trimming and J lost 0 bases, with 11 bases between them. CDR1 and CDR2 from the germline V gene are SNHLY and FYNNEI. The CDR3 totals 14 residues. The CDR3 protein is CASKSEYSTDTQYF. DNA for the CDR3: TGTGCCAGCAAGTCAGAATATAGCACAGATACGCAGTATTTT.

This clone has only a few counts. The chain has TRBV7-2 and TRBJ2-1; TRBD1 aligns across 7 bases. Germline values: CDR1 SGHTA, CDR2 FQGNSA. This CDR3 spans 14 amino acids. The V segment lost 6 bases and the J segment 3 bases; nucleotides outside the gene matches: 5. The CDR3 is CASRGQTFYNEQFF. As DNA, the CDR3 is TGTGCCAGCAGGGGACAGACCTTCTACAATGAGCAGTTCTTC.